These T cell receptor beta chains were read from a single sample in a study of beta chain features in type 1 diabetes. Produced via immunoSEQ multiplex PCR; TCRdb's table is partial and in-frame only. The sample has around 150,000 clones; about 8.1% are singletons. Sequencing was performed on central memory CD4+ T cells from blood. These receptors were taken from a man between 18 and 35 years old in good health. CDR3s include the opening cysteine and the closing phenylalanine or tryptophan. The order of the fields is clone size, D gene, V gene, J gene, CDR3 protein, CDR3 DNA. A D gene is named only where the DNA matches it firmly. Only part of the rows carry a size: once, few, many, or a class if the clone is expanded.

abundance: .
d_gene: .
v_gene: TRBV15
j_gene: TRBJ1-6
CDR3aa: CATSREVSSPLHF
CDR3nt: TGTGCCACCAGCAGAGAAGTTAGTTCACCCCTCCACTTT

abundance: few
d_gene: TRBD2
v_gene: TRBV5-1
j_gene: TRBJ2-7
CDR3aa: CASSYHSGRASKKLTGEQYF
CDR3nt: TGCGCCAGCAGCTACCATAGCGGGAGGGCCTCAAAAAAGCTTACCGGCGAGCAGTACTTC

abundance: .
d_gene: TRBD1
v_gene: TRBV29-1
j_gene: TRBJ1-1
CDR3aa: CSVGARGQGEAFF
CDR3nt: TGCAGCGTGGGGGCCAGGGGGCAGGGTGAAGCTTTCTTT

abundance: .
d_gene: .
v_gene: TRBV21-1
j_gene: TRBJ2-6
CDR3aa: CASSKRDSSSGANVLTF
CDR3nt: TGTGCCAGCAGCAAGCGGGACAGTAGCTCTGGGGCCAACGTCCTGACTTTC

abundance: few
d_gene: .
v_gene: TRBV28
j_gene: TRBJ1-4
CDR3aa: CASSLLRGAGEKLFF
CDR3nt: TGTGCCAGCAGTTTACTCAGGGGCGCTGGGGAAAAACTGTTTTTT

abundance: .
d_gene: .
v_gene: TRBV7-3
j_gene: TRBJ2-3
CDR3aa: CASSLSRTDTQYF
CDR3nt: TGTGCCAGCAGCTTGTCTCGCACAGATACGCAGTATTTT

abundance: few
d_gene: .
v_gene: TRBV29-1
j_gene: TRBJ1-5
CDR3aa: CSVGGNQPQHF
CDR3nt: TGCAGCGTTGGAGGGAATCAGCCCCAGCATTTT

abundance: many
d_gene: TRBD1
v_gene: TRBV30
j_gene: TRBJ2-5
CDR3aa: CAWTHRTGEETQYF
CDR3nt: TGTGCCTGGACCCACCGGACAGGCGAAGAGACCCAGTACTTC

abundance: few
d_gene: .
v_gene: TRBV6-5
j_gene: TRBJ2-1
CDR3aa: CASSLNNEQFF
CDR3nt: TGTGCCAGCAGCCTTAACAATGAGCAGTTCTTC

abundance: many
d_gene: TRBD1
v_gene: TRBV6-5
j_gene: TRBJ2-4
CDR3aa: CASSYSGTGKNIQYF
CDR3nt: TGTGCCAGCAGTTACTCGGGGACAGGGAAAAACATTCAGTACTTC

abundance: few
d_gene: TRBD1
v_gene: TRBV10-3
j_gene: TRBJ2-7
CDR3aa: CAISRTGTPYEQYF
CDR3nt: TGTGCCATCAGTCGGACAGGGACCCCCTACGAGCAGTACTTC

abundance: .
d_gene: TRBD1
v_gene: TRBV11-2
j_gene: TRBJ1-2
CDR3aa: CASSPDRGYGYTF
CDR3nt: TGTGCCAGCAGCCCGGACAGGGGATACGGCTACACCTTC

abundance: .
d_gene: .
v_gene: TRBV5-4
j_gene: TRBJ2-4
CDR3aa: CASSPPSTRGSNIQYF
CDR3nt: TGTGCCAGCAGCCCCCCTTCGACCAGGGGTTCAAACATTCAGTACTTC

abundance: few
d_gene: .
v_gene: TRBV7-2
j_gene: TRBJ1-1
CDR3aa: CASSLPLVGKMNTEAFF
CDR3nt: TGTGCCAGCAGCTTACCCCTAGTGGGTAAAATGAACACTGAAGCTTTCTTT

abundance: few
d_gene: .
v_gene: TRBV28
j_gene: TRBJ2-7
CDR3aa: CASSLSSTGFYEQYF
CDR3nt: TGTGCCAGCAGTTTAAGCAGCACAGGGTTCTACGAGCAGTACTTC

abundance: .
d_gene: TRBD1
v_gene: TRBV27
j_gene: TRBJ1-2
CDR3aa: CASSFTGQGGYTF
CDR3nt: TGTGCCAGCAGTTTTACGGGACAGGGAGGCTACACCTTC

abundance: few
d_gene: .
v_gene: TRBV29-1
j_gene: TRBJ1-2
CDR3aa: CSVERGGATNGYTF
CDR3nt: TGCAGCGTTGAGAGGGGGGGCGCCACCAATGGCTACACCTTC

abundance: few
d_gene: .
v_gene: TRBV7-6
j_gene: TRBJ2-6
CDR3aa: CASSLARSGANVLTF
CDR3nt: TGTGCCAGCAGCTTAGCGCGGTCTGGGGCCAACGTCCTGACTTTC

abundance: .
d_gene: .
v_gene: TRBV5-4
j_gene: TRBJ1-6
CDR3aa: CASTTTGEGNSPLHF
CDR3nt: TGTGCCAGCACCACAACCGGGGAAGGAAATTCACCCCTCCACTTT

abundance: .
d_gene: TRBD1
v_gene: TRBV7-6
j_gene: TRBJ2-7
CDR3aa: CASSSGQPASYEQYF
CDR3nt: TGTGCCAGCAGCTCGGGACAGCCCGCCTCCTACGAGCAGTACTTC

abundance: .
d_gene: TRBD1
v_gene: TRBV29-1
j_gene: TRBJ2-5
CDR3aa: CSVESTGVSDWSQETQYF
CDR3nt: TGCAGCGTTGAAAGTACAGGGGTTTCGGACTGGAGCCAAGAGACCCAGTACTTC

abundance: .
d_gene: TRBD2
v_gene: TRBV6-5
j_gene: TRBJ2-1
CDR3aa: CASATGGGAYNEQFF
CDR3nt: TGTGCCAGCGCCACTGGCGGGGGGGCCTACAATGAGCAGTTCTTC

abundance: few
d_gene: .
v_gene: TRBV5-1
j_gene: TRBJ1-6
CDR3aa: CASSLVHGGNSYNSPLHF
CDR3nt: TGCGCCAGCAGCTTGGTCCACGGCGGGAACTCCTATAATTCACCCCTCCACTTT

abundance: .
d_gene: TRBD1
v_gene: TRBV10-2
j_gene: TRBJ1-1
CDR3aa: CASSQLPGTGGGGEAFF
CDR3nt: TGCGCCAGCAGTCAACTACCCGGGACAGGGGGCGGTGGTGAAGCTTTCTTT

abundance: few
d_gene: TRBD1
v_gene: TRBV19
j_gene: TRBJ2-1
CDR3aa: CASTSTGVRLRDEQFF
CDR3nt: TGTGCCAGTACCTCGACAGGGGTTCGGCTCAGGGATGAGCAGTTCTTC

abundance: many
d_gene: TRBD1
v_gene: TRBV4-3
j_gene: TRBJ2-1
CDR3aa: CASSQGSTGGGYNEQFF
CDR3nt: TGCGCCAGCAGCCAAGGCTCGACAGGGGGCGGATACAATGAGCAGTTCTTC

abundance: once
d_gene: .
v_gene: TRBV30
j_gene: TRBJ2-1
CDR3aa: CAWGKDSLLREQFF
CDR3nt: TGTGCCTGGGGAAAGGACAGTCTACTACGAGAGCAGTTCTTC

abundance: .
d_gene: .
v_gene: TRBV7-2
j_gene: TRBJ1-1
CDR3aa: CASSLVAGAAEAFF
CDR3nt: TGTGCCAGCAGCTTAGTCGCTGGAGCCGCTGAAGCTTTCTTT

abundance: few
d_gene: TRBD1
v_gene: TRBV2
j_gene: TRBJ2-1
CDR3aa: CASSEGTGAYNEQFF
CDR3nt: TGTGCCAGCAGTGAAGGGACAGGGGCCTACAATGAGCAGTTCTTC

abundance: many
d_gene: .
v_gene: TRBV30
j_gene: TRBJ1-2
CDR3aa: CAWKENYGYTF
CDR3nt: TGTGCCTGGAAGGAGAACTATGGCTACACCTTC

abundance: few
d_gene: TRBD1
v_gene: TRBV30
j_gene: TRBJ1-2
CDR3aa: CAWRTQGADGYTF
CDR3nt: TGTGCCTGGAGAACCCAGGGGGCTGACGGCTACACCTTC

abundance: .
d_gene: TRBD1
v_gene: TRBV19
j_gene: TRBJ1-2
CDR3aa: CASRWTGGAMIGYTF
CDR3nt: TGTGCCAGTCGATGGACAGGGGGCGCGATGATCGGCTACACCTTC

abundance: .
d_gene: .
v_gene: TRBV27
j_gene: TRBJ1-6
CDR3aa: CASSWGRANSPLHF
CDR3nt: TGTGCCAGCAGTTGGGGCAGGGCTAATTCACCCCTCCACTTT

abundance: many
d_gene: .
v_gene: TRBV18
j_gene: TRBJ2-7
CDR3aa: CASSLQYEQYF
CDR3nt: TGTGCCAGCTCACTTCAGTACGAGCAGTACTTC

abundance: many
d_gene: TRBD1
v_gene: TRBV30
j_gene: TRBJ2-1
CDR3aa: CAWRGGQGGPSSYNEQFF
CDR3nt: TGTGCCTGGAGAGGGGGACAGGGTGGTCCGAGCTCCTACAATGAGCAGTTCTTC

abundance: .
d_gene: TRBD2
v_gene: TRBV29-1
j_gene: TRBJ2-3
CDR3aa: CSVKTSGRARYTDTQYF
CDR3nt: TGCAGCGTTAAAACTAGCGGGAGGGCCAGGTACACAGATACGCAGTATTTT

abundance: many
d_gene: TRBD1
v_gene: TRBV28
j_gene: TRBJ2-5
CDR3aa: CASTPGTGVQETQYF
CDR3nt: TGTGCCAGCACCCCCGGGACAGGAGTACAAGAGACCCAGTACTTC

abundance: .
d_gene: TRBD1
v_gene: TRBV30
j_gene: TRBJ2-7
CDR3aa: CAWSPGQGIYEQYF
CDR3nt: TGTGCCTGGAGTCCAGGACAGGGGATCTACGAGCAGTACTTC

abundance: .
d_gene: .
v_gene: TRBV9
j_gene: TRBJ2-7
CDR3aa: CASSGTDHYEQYF
CDR3nt: TGTGCCAGCAGCGGGACAGACCACTACGAGCAGTACTTC

abundance: .
d_gene: TRBD2
v_gene: TRBV5-1
j_gene: TRBJ2-1
CDR3aa: CASSLPASGSYNEQFF
CDR3nt: TGCGCCAGCAGCTTACCTGCAAGCGGGAGCTACAATGAGCAGTTCTTC

abundance: .
d_gene: .
v_gene: TRBV7-2
j_gene: TRBJ1-5
CDR3aa: CASSPQDNQPQHF
CDR3nt: TGTGCCAGCAGCCCCCAGGACAATCAGCCCCAGCATTTT

abundance: .
d_gene: .
v_gene: TRBV7-2
j_gene: TRBJ1-3
CDR3aa: CASSLAAVPGNTIYF
CDR3nt: TGTGCCAGCAGCTTAGCAGCGGTTCCTGGAAACACCATATATTTT

abundance: many
d_gene: .
v_gene: TRBV7-2
j_gene: TRBJ1-1
CDR3aa: CASSLATWLTNTEAFF
CDR3nt: TGTGCCAGCAGCTTAGCGACATGGTTAACGAACACTGAAGCTTTCTTT

abundance: .
d_gene: .
v_gene: TRBV28
j_gene: TRBJ2-2
CDR3aa: CASSLRGLAANTGELFF
CDR3nt: TGTGCCAGCAGTTTACGGGGGCTAGCGGCGAACACCGGGGAGCTGTTTTTT

abundance: .
d_gene: .
v_gene: TRBV28
j_gene: TRBJ1-1
CDR3aa: CASSLFWRAGANTEAFF
CDR3nt: TGTGCCAGCAGTTTATTTTGGAGGGCCGGCGCGAACACTGAAGCTTTCTTT

abundance: few
d_gene: .
v_gene: TRBV7-3
j_gene: TRBJ1-5
CDR3aa: CASSSNPGDFGQPQHF
CDR3nt: TGTGCCAGCAGCTCAAACCCAGGGGATTTTGGTCAGCCCCAGCATTTT

abundance: .
d_gene: TRBD2
v_gene: TRBV4-1
j_gene: TRBJ2-7
CDR3aa: CASSPWTSANYEQYF
CDR3nt: TGCGCCAGCAGCCCTTGGACTAGCGCTAACTACGAGCAGTACTTC

abundance: few
d_gene: TRBD1
v_gene: TRBV28
j_gene: TRBJ2-7
CDR3aa: CASSLDRLYEQYF
CDR3nt: TGTGCCAGCAGTCTGGACAGGCTCTACGAGCAGTACTTC

abundance: .
d_gene: .
v_gene: TRBV9
j_gene: TRBJ2-3
CDR3aa: CASSPLSGVGTDTQYF
CDR3nt: TGTGCCAGCAGCCCACTATCGGGGGTGGGAACAGATACGCAGTATTTT

abundance: .
d_gene: .
v_gene: TRBV7-3
j_gene: TRBJ2-3
CDR3aa: CASSSHTDTQYF
CDR3nt: TGTGCCAGCAGTTCCCACACAGATACGCAGTATTTT

abundance: .
d_gene: .
v_gene: TRBV18
j_gene: TRBJ2-5
CDR3aa: CASSPTGSQETQYF
CDR3nt: TGTGCCAGCTCACCGACAGGCAGCCAAGAGACCCAGTACTTC

abundance: .
d_gene: TRBD1
v_gene: TRBV7-3
j_gene: TRBJ1-4
CDR3aa: CASSLHGQGNEKLFF
CDR3nt: TGTGCCAGCAGCCTCCATGGACAGGGGAATGAAAAACTGTTTTTT

abundance: .
d_gene: TRBD1
v_gene: TRBV7-9
j_gene: TRBJ1-3
CDR3aa: CASSFGIGGAPGNTIYF
CDR3nt: TGTGCCAGCAGCTTCGGGATAGGGGGCGCCCCTGGAAACACCATATATTTT

abundance: .
d_gene: TRBD2
v_gene: TRBV7-2
j_gene: TRBJ2-7
CDR3aa: CASRPRFIAGGTYEQYF
CDR3nt: TGTGCCAGCAGGCCTAGGTTTATAGCGGGGGGCACCTACGAGCAGTACTTC

abundance: .
d_gene: TRBD1
v_gene: TRBV13
j_gene: TRBJ1-2
CDR3aa: CASSSPRDRVIRYTF
CDR3nt: TGTGCCAGCAGTTCACCCAGGGACAGGGTGATTCGCTACACCTTC

abundance: many
d_gene: .
v_gene: TRBV29-1
j_gene: TRBJ1-2
CDR3aa: CSVSGYSLDYTF
CDR3nt: TGCAGCGTTTCCGGGTATAGTCTAGACTACACCTTC

abundance: few
d_gene: TRBD2
v_gene: TRBV5-4
j_gene: TRBJ2-3
CDR3aa: CASSTRLAGALTDTQYF
CDR3nt: TGTGCCAGCAGCACAAGACTAGCGGGGGCCCTTACAGATACGCAGTATTTT

abundance: .
d_gene: .
v_gene: TRBV9
j_gene: TRBJ2-3
CDR3aa: CASSVRDGGPDTQYF
CDR3nt: TGTGCCAGCAGCGTACGAGACGGGGGGCCAGATACGCAGTATTTT